This TCR beta chain was retrieved from a study of neurological immune-mediated disorders. Overall study results and limits: The expanded clones of different subjects shared no CDR3 amino acid sequences (suggesting private repertoires in all groups).

This clonotype was detected ten times or more. What it binds is unknown. From germline, CDR1 is SGHVS and CDR2 FNYEAQ. CDR3 length: 16 amino acids. V shed 5 bases and J 3 bases; nucleotides not matched to a gene: 7. In TCRdb, the 5' RACE reads were re-called with MiXCR into one record per CDR3 protein. The sample consists of tens of thousands of distinct CDR3 sequences, 10% of them appearing once. The chain combines TRBV7-6 with TRBJ2-1; TRBD2 agrees at 10 bases. This clonotype was sampled from a woman in her thirties with HTLV-1-associated myelopathy (HAM/TSP). The sequenced material came from PBMCs. The CDR3 region has the DNA TGTGCCAGCAGCCTAGGTCCTAGCGGGAGCTACAATGAGCAGTTCTTC. Encoded protein: CASSLGPSGSYNEQFF.